The T cell receptor (beta chain) described here comes from a study of memory CD4+ T cells and cytomegalovirus serostatus. Source study methods: Out-of-frame sequences were removed, leaving around 2,000,000 distinct TCRbeta sequences. Clones were sequenced by immunoSEQ multiplex PCR, and TCRdb holds only the in-frame ones, with some missing. That table supplies the V and J calls and clone size; D and trimming were determined from the DNA. The sample includes just under 95,000 clones, about four fifths of them seen just once. Trimming left V 0 bases short and J 4 bases short, with 14 bases between. The CDR3 covers 15 residues. The germline V gene has CDR1 SGDLS and CDR2 YYNGEE. Single viable CD3+CD4+CD8-CD45RO+ cells were sorted as the memory CD4+ T cells. After thawing, CD4+ T cells were positively selected.

The source of this sequence is an adult in good health and CMV-seropositive. This chain links TRBV9 with TRBJ2-7; no definite D call. The sequenced sample consisted of memory CD4+ T cells from blood. The CDR3 coding sequence is TGTGCCAGCAGCGTAGGCGGAGACTTTTCGTACGAGCAGTACTTC. Protein sequence: CASSVGGDFSYEQYF. Drawing the rest from reference TRBV9 and TRBJ2-7, the complete variable domain is DSGVTQTPKHLITATGQRVTLRCSPRSGDLSVYWYQQSLDQGLQFLIQYYNGEERAKGNILERFSAQQFPDLHSELNLSSLELGDSALYFCASSVGGDFSYEQYFGPGTRLTVT.